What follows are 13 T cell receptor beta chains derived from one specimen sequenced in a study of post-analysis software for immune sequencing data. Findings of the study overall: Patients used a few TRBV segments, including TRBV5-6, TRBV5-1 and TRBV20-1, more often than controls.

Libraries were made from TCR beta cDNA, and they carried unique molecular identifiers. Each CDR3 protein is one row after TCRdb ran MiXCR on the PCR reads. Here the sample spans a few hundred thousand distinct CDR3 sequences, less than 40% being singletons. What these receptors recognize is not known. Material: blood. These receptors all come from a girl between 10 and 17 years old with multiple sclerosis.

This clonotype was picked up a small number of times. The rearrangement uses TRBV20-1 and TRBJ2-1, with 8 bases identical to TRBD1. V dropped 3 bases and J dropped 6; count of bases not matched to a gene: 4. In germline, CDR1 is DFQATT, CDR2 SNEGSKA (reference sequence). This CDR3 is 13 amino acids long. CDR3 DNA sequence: TGCAGTGCTAGCCTGGACAGGGCCAATGAGCAGTTCTTC. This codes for CSASLDRANEQFF.

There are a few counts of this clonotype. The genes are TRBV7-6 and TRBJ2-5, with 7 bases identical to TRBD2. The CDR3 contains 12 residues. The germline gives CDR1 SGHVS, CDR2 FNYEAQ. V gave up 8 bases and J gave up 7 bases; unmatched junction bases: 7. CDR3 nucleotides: TGTGCCAGCCGGGGGGTTTCGGGGACCCAGTACTTC. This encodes CASRGVSGTQYF. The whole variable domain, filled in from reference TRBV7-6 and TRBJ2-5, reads GAGVSQSPRYKVTKRGQDVALRCDPISGHVSLYWYRQALGQGPEFLTYFNYEAQQDKSGLPNDRFSAERPEGSISTLTIQRTEQRDSAMYRCASRGVSGTQYFGPGTRLLVL.

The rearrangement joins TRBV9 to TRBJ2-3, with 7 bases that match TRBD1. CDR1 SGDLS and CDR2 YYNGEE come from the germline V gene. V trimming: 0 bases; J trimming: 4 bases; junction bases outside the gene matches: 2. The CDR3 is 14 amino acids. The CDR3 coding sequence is TGTGCCAGCAGCGTAGAGGGGGCCCCAGATACGCAGTATTTT. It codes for CASSVEGAPDTQYF. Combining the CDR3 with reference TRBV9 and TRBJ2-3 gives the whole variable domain DSGVTQTPKHLITATGQRVTLRCSPRSGDLSVYWYQQSLDQGLQFLIQYYNGEERAKGNILERFSAQQFPDLHSELNLSSLELGDSALYFCASSVEGAPDTQYFGPGTRLTVL.

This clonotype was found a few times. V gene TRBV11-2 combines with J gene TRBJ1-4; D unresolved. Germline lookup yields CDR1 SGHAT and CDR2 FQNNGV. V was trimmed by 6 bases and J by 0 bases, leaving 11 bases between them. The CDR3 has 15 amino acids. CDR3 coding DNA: TGTGCCAGCAGTCCAACGGTGGCAACTAATGAAAAACTGTTTTTT. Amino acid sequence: CASSPTVATNEKLFF.

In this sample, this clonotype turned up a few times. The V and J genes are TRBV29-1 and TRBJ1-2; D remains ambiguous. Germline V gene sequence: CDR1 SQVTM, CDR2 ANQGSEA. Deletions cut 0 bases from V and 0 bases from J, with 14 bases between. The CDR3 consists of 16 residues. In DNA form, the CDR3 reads TGCAGCGTTGAAGAGGTGTGGGAGGCAGCTAACTATGGCTACACCTTC. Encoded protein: CSVEEVWEAANYGYTF. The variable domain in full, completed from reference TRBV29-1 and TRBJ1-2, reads SAVISQKPSRDICQRGTSLTIQCQVDSQVTMMFWYRQQPGQSLTLIATANQGSEATYESGFVIDKFPISRPNLTFSTLTVSNMSPEDSSIYLCSVEEVWEAANYGYTFGSGTRLTVV.

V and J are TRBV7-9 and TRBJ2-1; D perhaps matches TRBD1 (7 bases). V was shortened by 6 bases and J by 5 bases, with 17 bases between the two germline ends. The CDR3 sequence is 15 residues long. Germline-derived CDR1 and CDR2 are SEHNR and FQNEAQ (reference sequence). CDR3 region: CASSGRRDRDNEQFF. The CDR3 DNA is TGTGCCAGCAGTGGTCGGCGGGACAGAGACAATGAGCAGTTCTTC.

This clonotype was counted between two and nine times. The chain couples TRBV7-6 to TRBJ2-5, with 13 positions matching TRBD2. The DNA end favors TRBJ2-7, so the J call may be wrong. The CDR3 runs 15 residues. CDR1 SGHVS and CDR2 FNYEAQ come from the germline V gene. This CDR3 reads CASSQLAGGRYEQYF. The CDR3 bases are TGTGCCAGCAGCCAACTAGCGGGGGGGCGCTACGAGCAGTACTTC.

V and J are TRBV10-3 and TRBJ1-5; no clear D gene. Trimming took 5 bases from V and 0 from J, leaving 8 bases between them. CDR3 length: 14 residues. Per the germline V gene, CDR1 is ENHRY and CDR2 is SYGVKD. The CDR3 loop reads CAISPEDSNQPQHF. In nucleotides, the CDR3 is TGTGCCATCAGTCCCGAGGATAGCAATCAGCCCCAGCATTTT.

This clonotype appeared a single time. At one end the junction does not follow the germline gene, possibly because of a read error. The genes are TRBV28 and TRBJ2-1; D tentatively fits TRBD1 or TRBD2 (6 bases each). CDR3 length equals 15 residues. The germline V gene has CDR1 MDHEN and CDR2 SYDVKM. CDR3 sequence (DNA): TGTGTCAGCAGTTTCCGGGGGCCTCCCTACAATGAGCAGTTCTTC. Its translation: CVSSFRGPPYNEQFF.

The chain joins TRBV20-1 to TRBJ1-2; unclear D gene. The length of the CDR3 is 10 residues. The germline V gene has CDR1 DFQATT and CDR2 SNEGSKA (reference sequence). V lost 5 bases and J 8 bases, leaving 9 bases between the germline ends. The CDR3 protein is CSAGAGGYTF. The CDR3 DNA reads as TGCAGTGCTGGTGCGGGGGGCTACACCTTC.

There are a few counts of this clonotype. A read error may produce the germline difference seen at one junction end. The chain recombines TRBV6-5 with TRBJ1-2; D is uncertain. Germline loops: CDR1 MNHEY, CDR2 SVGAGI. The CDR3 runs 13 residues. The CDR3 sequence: CASSSPPVGGYTF. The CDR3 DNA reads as TGTGCCAGTAGTTCTCCCCCGGTTGGAGGCTACACCTTC.

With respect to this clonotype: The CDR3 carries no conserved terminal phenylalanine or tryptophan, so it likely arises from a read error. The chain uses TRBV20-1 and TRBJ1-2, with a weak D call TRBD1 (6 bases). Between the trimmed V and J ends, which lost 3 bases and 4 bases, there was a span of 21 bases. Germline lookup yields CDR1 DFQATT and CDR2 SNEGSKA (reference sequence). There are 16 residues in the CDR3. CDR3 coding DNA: TGCAGTGCTAGTGAGGCGGGGGCCTTCCTCATCTATGGCTACACCTGC. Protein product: CSASEAGAFLIYGYTC.

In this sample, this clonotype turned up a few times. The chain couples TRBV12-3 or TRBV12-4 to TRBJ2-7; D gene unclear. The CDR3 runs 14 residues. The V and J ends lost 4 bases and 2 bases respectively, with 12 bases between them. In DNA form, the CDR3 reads TGTGCCAGCAGTTCCCTAACACCAACCTACGAGCAGTACTTC. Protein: CASSSLTPTYEQYF.